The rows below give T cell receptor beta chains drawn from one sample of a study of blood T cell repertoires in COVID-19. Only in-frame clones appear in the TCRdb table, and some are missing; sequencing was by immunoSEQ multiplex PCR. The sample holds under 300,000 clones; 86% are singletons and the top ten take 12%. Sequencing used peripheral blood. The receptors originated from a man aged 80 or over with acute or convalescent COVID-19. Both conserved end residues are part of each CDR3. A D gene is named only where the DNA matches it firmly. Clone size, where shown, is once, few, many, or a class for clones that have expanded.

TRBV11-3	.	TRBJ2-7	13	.	TGTGCCAGCAGCGCTGATAGCCGCGACGAGCAGTACTTC	CASSADSRDEQYF
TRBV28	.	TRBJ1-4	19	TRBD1	TGTGCCAGCAGTTTATTCCCGGGACAGGGCGATGCAACTAATGAAAAACTGTTTTTT	CASSLFPGQGDATNEKLFF
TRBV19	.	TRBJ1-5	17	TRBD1	TGTGCCAGTAGTCCAACTAGCCGGGACAGCGGCAATCAGCCCCAGCATTTT	CASSPTSRDSGNQPQHF
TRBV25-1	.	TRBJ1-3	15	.	TGTGCCAGCAGCGGCGACAGCTTCTCTGGAAACACCATATATTTT	CASSGDSFSGNTIYF
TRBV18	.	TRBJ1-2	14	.	TGTGCCAGCTCAACTCCGGACGGAGGCTATGGCTACACCTTC	CASSTPDGGYGYTF
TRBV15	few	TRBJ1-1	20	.	TGTGCCACCAGCAGGGGCCTCGGACGGGGACTTTCTCCAATGAACACTGAAGCTTTCTTT	CATSRGLGRGLSPMNTEAFF
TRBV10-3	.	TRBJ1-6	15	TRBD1	TGTGCCATCAGGTGGACAGGGACGGATAATTCACCCCTCCACTTT	CAIRWTGTDNSPLHF
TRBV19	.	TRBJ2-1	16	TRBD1	TGTGCCAGTAGTATACAGGGGGAAAGCTCCTACAATGAGCAGTTCTTC	CASSIQGESSYNEQFF
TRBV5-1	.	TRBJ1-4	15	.	TGCGCCAGCAGCACCGGACACGCAACTAATGAAAAACTGTTTTTT	CASSTGHATNEKLFF
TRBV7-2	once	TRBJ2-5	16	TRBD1	TGTGCCAGCAGCTTAAGCCTGACAGGGTACCAAGAGACCCAGTACTTC	CASSLSLTGYQETQYF
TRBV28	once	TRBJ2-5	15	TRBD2	TGTGCCAGCCTCAAGCATACTAGCGGTGGGGGGACCCAGTACTTC	CASLKHTSGGGTQYF
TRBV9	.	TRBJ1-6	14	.	TGTGCCAGCAGCCCGAGCAGGGGTAGTTCACCCCTCCACTTT	CASSPSRGSSPLHF
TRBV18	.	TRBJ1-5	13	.	TGTGCCAGCTCACCTGGAGGTCCCGGGCCCCAGCATTTT	CASSPGGPGPQHF
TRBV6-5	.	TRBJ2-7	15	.	TGTGCCAGCAGTTACTCAAATTCCCCCTCGGGAGAGCAGTACTTC	CASSYSNSPSGEQYF
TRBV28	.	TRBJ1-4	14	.	TGTGCCAGCAGCCTCCCCAGGGGTAATGAAAAACTGTTTTTT	CASSLPRGNEKLFF
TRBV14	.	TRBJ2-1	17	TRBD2	TGTGCCAGCAGCCAAAGAGGACTAGCGGGAGGGAAATATGAGCAGTTCTTC	CASSQRGLAGGKYEQFF
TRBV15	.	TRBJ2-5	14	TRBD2	TGTGCCACCAGCCGACAATGGGGGGGAGAGACCCAGTACTTC	CATSRQWGGETQYF
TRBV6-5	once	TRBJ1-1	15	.	TGTGCCAGCAGTCCCCTGGCAGGGCAGGGAACTGAAGCTTTCTTT	CASSPLAGQGTEAFF
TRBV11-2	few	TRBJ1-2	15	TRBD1	TGTGCCAGCACCTTGACAGGGGGCGCGGGCTATGGCTACACCTTC	CASTLTGGAGYGYTF
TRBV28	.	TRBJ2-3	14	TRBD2	TGTGCCAGCTTTGCTGGCGGGGGTGGAGATACGCAGTATTTT	CASFAGGGGDTQYF
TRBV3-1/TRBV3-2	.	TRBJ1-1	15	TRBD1	TGTGCCAGCAGCCAAGGAGGAGGGGGCTACACTGAAGCTTTCTTT	CASSQGGGGYTEAFF
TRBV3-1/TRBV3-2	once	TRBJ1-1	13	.	TGTGCCAGCAGCCGTTCGGGAGAAACTGAAGCTTTCTTT	CASSRSGETEAFF
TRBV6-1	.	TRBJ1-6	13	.	TGTGCCAGCAGTGAAGTGCCCCTAGGACCCCTCCACTTT	CASSEVPLGPLHF
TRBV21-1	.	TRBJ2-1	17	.	TGTGCCAGCAGCATTCGCCCCGGGACTATCTCCTACAATGAGCAGTTCTTC	CASSIRPGTISYNEQFF
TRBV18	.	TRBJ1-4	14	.	TGTGCCAGCTCACCGTTCAGGGAAAGTGAAAAACTGTTTTTT	CASSPFRESEKLFF
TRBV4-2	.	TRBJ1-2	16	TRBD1	TGTGCCAGCAGCCTCCGGGACAGGGAAAAGAACTATGGCTACACCTTC	CASSLRDREKNYGYTF
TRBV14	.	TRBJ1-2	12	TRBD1	TGTGCCAGCAGACCACAGGGGGCTGGCTACACCTTC	CASRPQGAGYTF
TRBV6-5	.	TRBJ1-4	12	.	TGTGCCAGCATGAGGCTCAATGAAAAACTGTTTTTT	CASMRLNEKLFF
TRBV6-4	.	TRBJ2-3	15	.	TGTGCCAGCAGTGACGGGCGGGCTAGCACAGATACGCAGTATTTT	CASSDGRASTDTQYF
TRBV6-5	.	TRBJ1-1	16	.	TGTGCCAGCAGTTACCTACGGACAAGCCTGAACACTGAAGCTTTCTTT	CASSYLRTSLNTEAFF
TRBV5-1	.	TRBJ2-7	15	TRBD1	TGCGCCAGCAGCGCATCCGGGACAGGGATCGGCGAGCAGTACTTC	CASSASGTGIGEQYF
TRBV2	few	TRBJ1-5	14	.	TGTGCCAGCAGGGAGGGGACCAGCAATCAGCCCCAGCATTTT	CASREGTSNQPQHF
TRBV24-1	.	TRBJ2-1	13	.	TGTGCCACCAGTGATTTCGCGCCCAATGAGCAGTTCTTC	CATSDFAPNEQFF
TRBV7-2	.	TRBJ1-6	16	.	TGTGCCAGCAGCTTAGATCAGGGGATCCGTAATTCACCCCTCCACTTT	CASSLDQGIRNSPLHF
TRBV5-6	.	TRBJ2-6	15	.	TGTGCCAGCAGCTGGAGACAGCCTGGGGCCAACGTCCTGACTTTC	CASSWRQPGANVLTF
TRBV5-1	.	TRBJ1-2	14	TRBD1	TGCGCCAGCAGCTTGGACGGGACAGACTATGGCTACACCTTC	CASSLDGTDYGYTF
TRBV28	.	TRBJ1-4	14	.	TGTGCCAGCAGTTTAGGGGGGGCGCGTGAAAAACTGTTTTTT	CASSLGGAREKLFF
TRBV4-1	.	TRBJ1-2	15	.	TGCGCCAGCAGCCCCCACGTGGCGGCTAACTATGGCTACACCTTC	CASSPHVAANYGYTF
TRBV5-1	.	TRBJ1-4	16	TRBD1	TGCGCCAGCAGCTTTGGACAGGGGGCGGCTAATGAAAAACTGTTTTTT	CASSFGQGAANEKLFF
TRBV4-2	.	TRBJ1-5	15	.	TGTGCCAGCAGCCAAGAACAGGGTAGCAATCAGCCCCAGCATTTT	CASSQEQGSNQPQHF
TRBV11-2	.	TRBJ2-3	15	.	TGTGCCAGCAGCTTAGATCAAGGGACTGGAGATACGCAGTATTTT	CASSLDQGTGDTQYF
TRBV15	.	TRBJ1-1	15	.	TGTGCCACCAGCCTAGCGACGGTCATGAACACTGAAGCTTTCTTT	CATSLATVMNTEAFF
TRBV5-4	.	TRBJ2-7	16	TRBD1	TGTGCCAGCAGCTTGGGGGGTGGGGCCCCAGGGGGCGAGCAGTACTTC	CASSLGGGAPGGEQYF